This entry features one T cell receptor beta chain sequence. Its antigen remains unknown. Amplification used 60 Vbeta primers and 13 Jbeta primers. Measured with immunoSEQ multiplex PCR; TCRdb has only the in-frame clones, and not every one. The sample lists over 95,000 clones, 70% to 80% occurring once. The source of the sample is a study of cytomegalovirus exposure and HLA in healthy donors. Study overall: Among about 179 million T cells, an earlier analysis found 90 million to 130 million unique TCR beta sequences. Study results and caveats: Published work reported that the classifier diagnosed cytomegalovirus status with high specificity and sensitivity. Analysis was performed later, and it showed HLA-associated TCR beta chains to be more clonally expanded than equally common others. Segments of the TCR beta V type were, in most cases, productive about 90% or about 30% of the time in an earlier analysis.

Per the germline V gene, CDR1 is SGHRS and CDR2 is YFSETQ. The CDR3 has 15 residues. Trimming took off 7 bases at V and 0 bases at J, with 13 bases between the two ends. Input material: PBMCs. This sequence joins TRBV5-1 and TRBJ2-2; the D gene is possibly TRBD1 (6 bases). The receptor's source is a human donor in good health. In DNA, the CDR3 is TGCGCCAGCGGACCCGGACAGACGAACACCGGGGAGCTGTTTTTT. It yields the protein CASGPGQTNTGELFF.